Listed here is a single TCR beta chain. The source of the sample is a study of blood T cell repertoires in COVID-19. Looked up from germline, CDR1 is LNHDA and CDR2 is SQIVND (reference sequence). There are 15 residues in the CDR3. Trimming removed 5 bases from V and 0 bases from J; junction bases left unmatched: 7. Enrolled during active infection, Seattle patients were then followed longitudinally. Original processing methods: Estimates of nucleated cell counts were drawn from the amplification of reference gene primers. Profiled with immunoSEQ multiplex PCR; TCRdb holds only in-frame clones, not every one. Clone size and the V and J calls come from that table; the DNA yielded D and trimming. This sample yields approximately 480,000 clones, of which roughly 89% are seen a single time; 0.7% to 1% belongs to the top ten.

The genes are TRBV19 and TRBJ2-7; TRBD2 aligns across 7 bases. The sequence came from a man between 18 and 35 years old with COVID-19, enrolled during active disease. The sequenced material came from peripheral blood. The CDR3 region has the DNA TGTGCCAGTAGTTTTAACCGGGACTACTCCTACGAGCAGTACTTC. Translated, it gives CASSFNRDYSYEQYF.